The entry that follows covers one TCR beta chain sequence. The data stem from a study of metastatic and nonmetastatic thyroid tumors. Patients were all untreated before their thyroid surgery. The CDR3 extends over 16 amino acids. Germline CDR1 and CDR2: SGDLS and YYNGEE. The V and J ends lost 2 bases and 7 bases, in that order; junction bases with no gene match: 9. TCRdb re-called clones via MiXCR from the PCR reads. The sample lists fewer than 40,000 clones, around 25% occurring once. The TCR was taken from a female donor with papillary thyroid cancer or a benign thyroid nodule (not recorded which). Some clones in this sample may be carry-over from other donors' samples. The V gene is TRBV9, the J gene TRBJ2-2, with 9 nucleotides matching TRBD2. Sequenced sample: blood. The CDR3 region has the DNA TGTGCCAGCAGCGTCCGTCCCGGCGGGGGGGACGGGGAGCTGTTTTTT. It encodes CASSVRPGGGDGELFF.